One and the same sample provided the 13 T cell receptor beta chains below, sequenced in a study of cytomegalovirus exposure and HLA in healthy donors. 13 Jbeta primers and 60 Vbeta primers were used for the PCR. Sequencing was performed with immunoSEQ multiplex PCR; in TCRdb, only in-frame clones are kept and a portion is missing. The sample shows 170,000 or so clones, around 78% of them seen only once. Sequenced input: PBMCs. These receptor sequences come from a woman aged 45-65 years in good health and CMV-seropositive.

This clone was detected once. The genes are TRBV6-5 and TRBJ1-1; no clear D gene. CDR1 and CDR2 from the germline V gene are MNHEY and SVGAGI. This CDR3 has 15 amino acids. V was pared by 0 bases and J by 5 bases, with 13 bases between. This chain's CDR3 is CASSYSSGLRTEAFF. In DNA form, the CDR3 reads TGTGCCAGCAGTTACTCTTCCGGTCTGAGAACTGAAGCTTTCTTT.

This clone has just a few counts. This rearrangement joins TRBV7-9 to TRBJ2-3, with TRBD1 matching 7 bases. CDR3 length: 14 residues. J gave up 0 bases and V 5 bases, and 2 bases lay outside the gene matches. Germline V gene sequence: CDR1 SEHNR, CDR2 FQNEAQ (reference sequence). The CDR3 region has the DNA TGTGCCAGCAGCACGGACAGGAGCACAGATACGCAGTATTTT. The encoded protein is CASSTDRSTDTQYF.

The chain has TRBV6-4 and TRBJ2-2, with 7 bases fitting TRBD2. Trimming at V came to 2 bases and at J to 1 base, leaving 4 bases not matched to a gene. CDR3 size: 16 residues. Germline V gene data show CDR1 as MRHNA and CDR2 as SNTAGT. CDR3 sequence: CASSDGGGRNTGELFF. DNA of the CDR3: TGTGCCAGCAGTGACGGCGGGGGAAGGAACACCGGGGAGCTGTTTTTT.

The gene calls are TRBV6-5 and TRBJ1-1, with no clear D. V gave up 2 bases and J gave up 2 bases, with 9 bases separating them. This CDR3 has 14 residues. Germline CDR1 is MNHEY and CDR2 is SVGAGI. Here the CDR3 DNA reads TGTGCCAGCAGTTACAATACTGCTAACACTGAAGCTTTCTTT. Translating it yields CASSYNTANTEAFF.

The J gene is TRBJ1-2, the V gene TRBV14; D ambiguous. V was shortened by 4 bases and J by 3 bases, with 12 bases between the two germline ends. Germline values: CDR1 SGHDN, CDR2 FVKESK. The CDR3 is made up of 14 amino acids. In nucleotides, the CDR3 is TGTGCCAGCAGCCCATGGCAGGAGGACTATGGCTACACCTTC. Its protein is CASSPWQEDYGYTF.

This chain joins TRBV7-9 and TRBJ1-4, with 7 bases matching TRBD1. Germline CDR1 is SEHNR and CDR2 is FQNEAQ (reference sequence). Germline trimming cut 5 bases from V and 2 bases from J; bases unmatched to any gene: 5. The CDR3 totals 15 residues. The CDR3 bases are TGTGCCAGCAGCCCTCTACAGGGGACTAATGAAAAACTGTTTTTT. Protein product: CASSPLQGTNEKLFF.

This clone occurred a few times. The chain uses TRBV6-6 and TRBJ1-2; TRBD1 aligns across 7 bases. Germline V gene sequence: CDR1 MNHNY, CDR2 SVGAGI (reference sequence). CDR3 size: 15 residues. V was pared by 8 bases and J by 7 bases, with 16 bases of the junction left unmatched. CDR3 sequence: CASQLPGGTDFGYTF. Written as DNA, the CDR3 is TGTGCCAGCCAGTTACCAGGGGGGACCGACTTTGGCTACACCTTC.

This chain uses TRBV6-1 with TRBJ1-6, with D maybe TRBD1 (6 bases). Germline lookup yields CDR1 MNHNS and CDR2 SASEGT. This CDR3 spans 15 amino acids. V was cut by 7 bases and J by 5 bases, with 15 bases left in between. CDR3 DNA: TGTGCCAGCACCCGGACAGTCGAAAATAATTCACCCCTCCACTTT. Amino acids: CASTRTVENNSPLHF.

CDR3 sequence reads: CASRRWQGGDQPQHF. CDR3 sequence (DNA): TGTGCCAGCAGAAGGTGGCAGGGAGGGGATCAGCCCCAGCATTTT. This chain uses TRBV27 with TRBJ1-5, with D possibly matching TRBD1 (5 bases). This CDR3 is 15 amino acids long. Germline V gives CDR1 MNHEY, CDR2 SMNVEV (reference sequence). V was pared by 6 bases and J by 5 bases, with 17 bases between.

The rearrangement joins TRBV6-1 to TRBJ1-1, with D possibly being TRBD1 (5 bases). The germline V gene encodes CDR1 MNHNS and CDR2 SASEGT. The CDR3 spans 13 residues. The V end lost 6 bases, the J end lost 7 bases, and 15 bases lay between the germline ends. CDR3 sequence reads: CASSSLTTGEAFF. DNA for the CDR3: TGTGCCAGCAGCTCACTAACCACAGGTGAAGCTTTCTTT.

The CDR3 is CASSFPQAGDTGELFF. In nucleotides, the CDR3 is TGCGCCAGCAGCTTCCCTCAGGCGGGGGACACCGGGGAGCTGTTTTTT. The rearrangement uses TRBV5-1 and TRBJ2-2; 7 bases are a match to TRBD2. The V gene's germline CDR1 is SGHRS and CDR2 YFSETQ. V shed 2 bases, J shed 3 bases, and the junction held 7 bases outside the gene matches. The CDR3 spans 16 residues.

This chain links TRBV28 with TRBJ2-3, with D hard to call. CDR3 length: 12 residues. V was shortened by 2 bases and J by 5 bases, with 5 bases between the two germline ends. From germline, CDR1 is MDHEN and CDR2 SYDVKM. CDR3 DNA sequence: TGTGCCAGCAGTTTAGAGATAGATACGCAGTATTTT. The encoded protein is CASSLEIDTQYF.

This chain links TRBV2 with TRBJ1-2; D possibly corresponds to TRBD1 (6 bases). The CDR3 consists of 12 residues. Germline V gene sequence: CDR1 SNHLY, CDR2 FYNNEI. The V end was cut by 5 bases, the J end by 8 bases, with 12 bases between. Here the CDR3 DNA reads TGTGCCAGCAGTCAACAGGGTTTGGGCTACACCTTC. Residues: CASSQQGLGYTF. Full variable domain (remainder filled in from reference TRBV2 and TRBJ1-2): EPEVTQTPSHQVTQMGQEVILRCVPISNHLYFYWYRQILGQKVEFLVSFYNNEISEKSEIFDDQFSVERPDGSNFTLKIRSTKLEDSAMYFCASSQQGLGYTFGSGTRLTVV.